This T cell receptor (beta chain) was identified in a study of cytomegalovirus exposure and HLA in healthy donors. General study results and limits: HLA alleles showed associations with about 17,000 TCR beta sequences in a later analysis, at a 0.05 false discovery rate.

V shed 2 bases and J 6 bases; nucleotides not matched to a gene: 0. The germline gives CDR1 MNHNY, CDR2 SVGAGI (reference sequence). This CDR3 is 13 amino acids long. Remarks on this clone: Its matching antigen is unknown.

The study ran its PCR with 60 Vbeta and 13 Jbeta primers. Measured with immunoSEQ multiplex PCR; TCRdb has only the in-frame clones, and not every one. The sample contains some 79,000 clones, 60% to 85% of which appear only once. This clonotype was obtained from a male donor in good health and CMV-seropositive. The chain carries TRBV6-6 and TRBJ2-4; TRBD1 matches 8 bases. The specimen was PBMCs. CDR3 in amino acids: CASSYGQGNIQYF. CDR3 sequence (DNA): TGTGCCAGCAGTTACGGACAGGGAAACATTCAGTACTTC.